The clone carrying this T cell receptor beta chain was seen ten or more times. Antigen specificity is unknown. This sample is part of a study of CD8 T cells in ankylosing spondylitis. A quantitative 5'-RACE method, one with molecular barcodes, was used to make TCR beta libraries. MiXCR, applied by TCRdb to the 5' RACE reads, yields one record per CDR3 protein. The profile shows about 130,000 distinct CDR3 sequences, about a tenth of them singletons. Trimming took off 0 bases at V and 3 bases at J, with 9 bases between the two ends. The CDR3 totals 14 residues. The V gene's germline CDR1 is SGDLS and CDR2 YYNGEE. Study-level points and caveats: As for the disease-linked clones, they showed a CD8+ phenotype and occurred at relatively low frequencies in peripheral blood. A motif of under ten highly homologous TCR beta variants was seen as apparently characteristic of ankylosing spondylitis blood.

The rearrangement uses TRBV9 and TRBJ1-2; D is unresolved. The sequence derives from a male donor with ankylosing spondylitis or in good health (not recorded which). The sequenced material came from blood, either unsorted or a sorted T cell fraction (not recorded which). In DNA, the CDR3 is TGTGCCAGCAGCGTAGCTATCGGATACTATGGCTACACCTTC. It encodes CASSVAIGYYGYTF.